This T cell receptor (beta chain) was obtained from a study of sequential checkpoint blockade in melanoma (dated by TCRdb to the late 2010s). Context from the whole study: Patients were assigned by 1:1 randomization to either first-line nivolumab followed by ipilimumab (arm A) or ipilimumab followed by nivolumab (arm B). For twenty-two patients, matched tumor biopsies were taken both before treatment and at week 13, after single-agent nivolumab (arm A) or ipilimumab (arm B). Both trial sequences were followed by maintenance nivolumab. DNA from 75 to 100 melanoma tumor samples collected before treatment underwent TCRbeta immunosequencing. Roughly 82% of the matched tumor biopsy pairs taken before and after treatment were from the same lesion. Points the paper makes about the study in general: Small sample sizes and reduced statistical power limited the analyses of tumor T-cell fraction within each arm. Patients whose tumor T-cell fraction and clonality increased by week 13 were about 30 times more likely to achieve clinical benefit. Validation of the response-prediction model combining TCR metrics and mutation burden is needed in larger, independent patient cohorts. PD-L1 staining and CD8+ T-cell counts correlated with tumor T-cell fraction and clonality, whereas mutational load did not. Among patients in the nivolumab-first arm (arm A), tumor TIL clonality before treatment was associated with response (P = .04).

The sample's treatment or condition label, in plain terms: randomized to nivolumab then ipilimumab (arm A) or the reverse (arm B). None of the patients in the trial had previously been given DNA-damaging chemotherapy. Samples came from patients with melanoma in CheckMate 064, a randomized, open-label phase II trial of sequential checkpoint blockade. Genomic DNA from formalin-fixed paraffin-embedded (FFPE) tissue samples served as the input for tumor TCR sequencing. On this clone: Its antigen specificity is not known. No much larger clone exists at a distance of one base, and base qualities are not known.

TCRbeta CDR3 regions were immunosequenced from genomic DNA with the immunoSEQ Assay. Before high-throughput sequencing, the genomic DNA was amplified using bias-controlled multiplex PCR. The authors' analysis ran thus. To quantify the absolute abundance of each unique TCRbeta CDR3 region, the sequences were collapsed and filtered. Clonality, defined as 1 minus Pielou's evenness, was calculated using only productive rearrangements. Tumor T-cell fraction was computed by normalizing TCRbeta template counts to usable DNA, estimated from several housekeeping genes. Clones with significantly greater frequencies in on-treatment versus baseline samples were identified using a previously published method. TCRdb's version of the immuneACCESS table is confined to in-frame rearrangements and falls short of the full clone set. An unresolved V gene accounts for under half of the shortfall where checked; the remainder is of unknown origin. For V, J and clone size, that table is used; D and trimming come from the DNA. For this sample the table gives approximately 2,200 clones, of which under 25% were detected only once. The top ten clones comprise about 24% of the sample.

The clonotype comes from a human donor with melanoma. Here the sequenced sample was tumor tissue (inferred from file names), taken from a patient given nivolumab and ipilimumab in sequence.

The CDR3 in this case is CASTRPGQGSSGNTIYF. The nucleotides are TGTGCCAGCACTCGACCGGGACAGGGATCCTCTGGAAACACCATATATTTT. The chain joins TRBV28 to TRBJ1-3, with 9 bases in between that match TRBD1. Germline trimming amounts to 7 bases on V and 0 bases on J, with 10 as the count of junction bases outside the gene matches. The cysteine opens and the phenylalanine closes a CDR3 of 17 amino acids. The only DNA kept is the CDR3, 51 bases in frame from the first base. The germline V gene sets CDR1 to MDHEN and CDR2 to SYDVKM.